This T cell receptor beta chain is drawn from a study of blood T cells in healthy people across ages. Points from the study as a whole: It was the long-lived donors that had more naive CD4+ cells and higher diversity than aged donors.

Each donor was a healthy Caucasian individual from Russia, aged about 6 to 95. The use of a sample-barcoded 5' primer and a J-beta primer mix characterized a second PCR of about 6 to 12 cycles. Every cDNA molecule bore a tag from a template-switch adaptor containing 12 random nucleotides. TCRdb independently ran MiXCR on the 5' RACE reads; one entry per CDR3 protein. The sample lists just over 1 million distinct CDR3 sequences; roughly 45% were seen once. The CDR3 spans 15 residues. Germline V gene lookup returns CDR1 DFQATT and CDR2 SNEGSKA (reference sequence). V was clipped by 0 bases and J by 2 bases; unmatched bases: 5. On this clonotype itself: Antigen specificity is unknown.

The rearrangement links TRBV20-1 to TRBJ2-7; 9 bases agree with TRBD1. What was sequenced was blood. The sequence came from a woman aged 55-70 years in good health. CDR3 sequence (DNA): TGCAGTGCTAGAGATTTAGGACAGGGGACCTACGAGCAGTACTTC. This encodes CSARDLGQGTYEQYF.